This TCR beta chain appears in the sequencing data of a study of CD8 T cells in ankylosing spondylitis. General study results and limits: A motif in TCR beta, a set of seven to nine highly homologous variants, appeared characteristic of ankylosing spondylitis blood. Enrichment of disease-linked clones was reportedly significant in matched ankylosing spondylitis synovial fluid.

V lost 1 base and J lost 3, with 10 bases in between. Germline values: CDR1 LGHNA, CDR2 YSLEER. This CDR3 has 14 amino acids. Using its own MiXCR run on the 5' RACE reads, TCRdb lists one record per CDR3 protein. The profile shows fewer than 550,000 distinct CDR3 sequences, roughly 5.3% of them singletons. This clonotype was seen repeatedly, ten times or more. Antigen unknown. This clonotype was obtained from a male donor with ankylosing spondylitis. This chain joins TRBV4-3 and TRBJ2-7; weak D call: TRBD2 (5 bases). Sequencing was carried out using blood, either unsorted or a sorted T cell fraction (not recorded which). CDR3 in amino acids: CASSQGGQFYEQYF. The CDR3 DNA reads TGCGCCAGCAGCCAAGGAGGGCAGTTCTACGAGCAGTACTTC.